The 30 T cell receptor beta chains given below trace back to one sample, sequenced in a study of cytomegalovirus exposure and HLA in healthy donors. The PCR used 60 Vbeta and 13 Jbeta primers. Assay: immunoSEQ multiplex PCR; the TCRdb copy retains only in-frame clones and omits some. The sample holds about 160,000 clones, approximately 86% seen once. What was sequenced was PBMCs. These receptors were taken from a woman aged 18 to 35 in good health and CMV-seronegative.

DNA of the CDR3: TGTGCCAGCAGTTTAATATCAGGGATTCACGTCACTAATGAAAAACTGTTTTTT. This translates into CASSLISGIHVTNEKLFF. V and J are TRBV28 and TRBJ1-4, with D maybe TRBD1 (5 bases). V was shortened by 2 bases and J by 2 bases, with 18 bases between the two germline ends. The germline V gene encodes CDR1 MDHEN and CDR2 SYDVKM. This CDR3 contains 18 residues.

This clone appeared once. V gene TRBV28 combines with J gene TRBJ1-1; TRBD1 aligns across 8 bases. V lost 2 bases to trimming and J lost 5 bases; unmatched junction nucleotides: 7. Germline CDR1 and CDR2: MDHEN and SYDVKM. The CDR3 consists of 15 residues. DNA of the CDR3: TGTGCCAGCAGTTTAGGTGCAGGGGGCTCTACTGAAGCTTTCTTT. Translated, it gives CASSLGAGGSTEAFF.

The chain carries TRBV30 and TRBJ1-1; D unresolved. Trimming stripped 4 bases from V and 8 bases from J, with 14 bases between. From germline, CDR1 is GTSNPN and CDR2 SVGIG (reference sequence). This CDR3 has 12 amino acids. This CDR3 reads CAWILRTGEAFF. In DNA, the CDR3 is TGTGCCTGGATTCTCCGGACTGGGGAAGCTTTCTTT.

The CDR3 is CASSHPGTRGTEAFF. As DNA, the CDR3 is TGTGCCAGCAGCCATCCCGGGACACGCGGCACTGAAGCTTTCTTT. The V call is TRBV4-2, the J call TRBJ1-1, with D perhaps TRBD1 (6 bases). From germline, CDR1 is LGHNA and CDR2 YNFKEQ. V shed 3 bases and J shed 4 bases, with 15 bases lying between them. CDR3 length: 15 residues.

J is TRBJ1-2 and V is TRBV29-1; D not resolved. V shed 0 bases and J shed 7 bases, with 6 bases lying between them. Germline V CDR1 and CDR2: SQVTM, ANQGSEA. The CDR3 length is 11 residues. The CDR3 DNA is TGCAGCGTTGAAGATCCGAGTGGCTACACCTTC. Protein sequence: CSVEDPSGYTF. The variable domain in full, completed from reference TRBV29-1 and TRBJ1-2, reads SAVISQKPSRDICQRGTSLTIQCQVDSQVTMMFWYRQQPGQSLTLIATANQGSEATYESGFVIDKFPISRPNLTFSTLTVSNMSPEDSSIYLCSVEDPSGYTFGSGTRLTVV.

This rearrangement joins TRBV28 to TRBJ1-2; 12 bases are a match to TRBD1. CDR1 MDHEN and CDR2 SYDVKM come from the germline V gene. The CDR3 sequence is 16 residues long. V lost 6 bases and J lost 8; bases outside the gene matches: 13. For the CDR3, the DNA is TGTGCCAGCAGCGCCGGGACAGGGGGCGTGAGTAGGGGCTACACCTTC. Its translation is CASSAGTGGVSRGYTF.

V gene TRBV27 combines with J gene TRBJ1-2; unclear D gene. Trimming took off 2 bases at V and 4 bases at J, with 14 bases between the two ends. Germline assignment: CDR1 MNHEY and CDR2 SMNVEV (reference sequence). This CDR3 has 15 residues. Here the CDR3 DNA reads TGTGCCAGCAGTTTACGCCCAGGCCCCCCCTATGGCTACACCTTC. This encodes CASSLRPGPPYGYTF.

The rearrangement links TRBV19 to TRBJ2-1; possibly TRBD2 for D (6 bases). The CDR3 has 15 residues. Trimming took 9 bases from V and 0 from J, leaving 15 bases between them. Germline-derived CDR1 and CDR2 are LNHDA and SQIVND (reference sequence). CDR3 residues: CASTWTTYSYNEQFF. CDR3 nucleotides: TGTGCCAGCACCTGGACTACCTACTCCTACAATGAGCAGTTCTTC.

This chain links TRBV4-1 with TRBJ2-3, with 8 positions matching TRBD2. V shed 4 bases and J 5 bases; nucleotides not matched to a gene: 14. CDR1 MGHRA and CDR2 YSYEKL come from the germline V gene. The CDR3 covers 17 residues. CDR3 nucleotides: TGCGCCAGCAGCCCACTTGGGGGTCGCGGGAGGAGAGATACGCAGTATTTT. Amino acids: CASSPLGGRGRRDTQYF.

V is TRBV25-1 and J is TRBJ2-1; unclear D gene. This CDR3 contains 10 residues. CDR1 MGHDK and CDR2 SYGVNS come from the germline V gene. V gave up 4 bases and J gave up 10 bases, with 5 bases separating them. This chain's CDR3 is CASSGGEQFF. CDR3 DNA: TGTGCCAGCAGTGGTGGCGAGCAGTTCTTC.

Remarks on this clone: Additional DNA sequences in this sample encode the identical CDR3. The CDR3 reads CAWSGSYEQYF. DNA of the CDR3: TGTGCCTGGAGTGGCAGCTACGAGCAGTACTTC. The chain employs TRBV30 and TRBJ2-7; the D is unclear. The germline V and J ends were trimmed by 1 base and 3 bases, with 4 bases remaining between them. There are 11 residues in the CDR3. Germline CDR1 is GTSNPN and CDR2 is SVGIG (reference sequence).

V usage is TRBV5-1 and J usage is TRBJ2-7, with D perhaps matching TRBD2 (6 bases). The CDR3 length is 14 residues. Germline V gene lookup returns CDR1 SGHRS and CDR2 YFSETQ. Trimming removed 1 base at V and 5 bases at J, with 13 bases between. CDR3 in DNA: TGCGCCAGCAGCTTGCGGGGGAGGATCAACGAGCAGTACTTC. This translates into CASSLRGRINEQYF.

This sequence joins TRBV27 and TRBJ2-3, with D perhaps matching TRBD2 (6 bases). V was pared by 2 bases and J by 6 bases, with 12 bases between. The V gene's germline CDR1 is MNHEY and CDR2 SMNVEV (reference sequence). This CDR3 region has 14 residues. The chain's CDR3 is CASSLAGSRDTQYF. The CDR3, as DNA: TGTGCCAGCAGTTTAGCGGGGAGTAGGGATACGCAGTATTTT.

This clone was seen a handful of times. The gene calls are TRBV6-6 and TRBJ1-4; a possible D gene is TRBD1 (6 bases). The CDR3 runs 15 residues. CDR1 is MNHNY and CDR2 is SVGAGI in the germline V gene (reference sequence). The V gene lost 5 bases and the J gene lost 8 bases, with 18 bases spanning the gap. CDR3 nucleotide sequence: TGTGCCAGCAGTCAAGGGACATCGCGGTGGGAAAAACTGTTTTTT. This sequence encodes CASSQGTSRWEKLFF.

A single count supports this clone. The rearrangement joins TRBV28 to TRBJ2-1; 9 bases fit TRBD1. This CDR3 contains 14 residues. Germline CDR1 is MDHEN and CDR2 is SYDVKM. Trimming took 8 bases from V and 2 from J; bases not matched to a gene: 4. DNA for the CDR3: TGTGCCAGCTACGGGACAGGGACCTACAATGAGCAGTTCTTC. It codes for CASYGTGTYNEQFF.

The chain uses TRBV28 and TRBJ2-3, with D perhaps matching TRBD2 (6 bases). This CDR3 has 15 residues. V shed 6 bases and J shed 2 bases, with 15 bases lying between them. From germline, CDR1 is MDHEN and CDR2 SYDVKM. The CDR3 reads CASSLLAEYTDTQYF. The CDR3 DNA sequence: TGTGCCAGCAGCTTACTAGCAGAATACACAGATACGCAGTATTTT.

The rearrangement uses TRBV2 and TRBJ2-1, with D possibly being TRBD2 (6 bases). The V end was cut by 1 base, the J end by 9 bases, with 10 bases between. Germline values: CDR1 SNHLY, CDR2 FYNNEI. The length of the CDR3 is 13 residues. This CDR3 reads CASSEELAGEQFF. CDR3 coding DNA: TGTGCCAGCAGTGAAGAACTAGCCGGTGAGCAGTTCTTC.

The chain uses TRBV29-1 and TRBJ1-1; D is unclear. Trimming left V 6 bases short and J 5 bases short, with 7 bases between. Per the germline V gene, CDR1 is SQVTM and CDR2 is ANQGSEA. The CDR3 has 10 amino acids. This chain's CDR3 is CSVTGTEAFF. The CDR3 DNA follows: TGCAGCGTGACGGGAACTGAAGCTTTCTTT.

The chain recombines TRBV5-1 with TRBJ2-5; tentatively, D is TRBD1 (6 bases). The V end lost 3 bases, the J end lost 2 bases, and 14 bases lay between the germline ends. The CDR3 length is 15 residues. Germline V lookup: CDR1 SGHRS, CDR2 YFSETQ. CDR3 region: CASSSTGTIQETQYF. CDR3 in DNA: TGCGCCAGCAGCTCTACAGGGACGATACAAGAGACCCAGTACTTC.

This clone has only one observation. For the CDR3, the DNA is TGTGCCGCGTCCTCGAGGGGGTGGGACGAGCAGTACTTC. This codes for CAASSRGWDEQYF. This chain uses TRBV6-1 with TRBJ2-7; D is possibly TRBD1 (6 bases). Germline CDR1 reads MNHNS; CDR2 reads SASEGT. V dropped 11 bases and J dropped 5 bases, with 19 bases sitting between them. This CDR3 has 13 amino acids.

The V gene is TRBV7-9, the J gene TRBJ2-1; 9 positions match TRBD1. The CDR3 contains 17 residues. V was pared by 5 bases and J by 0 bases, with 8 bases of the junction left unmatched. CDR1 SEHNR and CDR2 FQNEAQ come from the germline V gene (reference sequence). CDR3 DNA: TGTGCCAGCAGCCAAGGGGGACAGGGAAGCTCCTACAATGAGCAGTTCTTC. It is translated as CASSQGGQGSSYNEQFF.

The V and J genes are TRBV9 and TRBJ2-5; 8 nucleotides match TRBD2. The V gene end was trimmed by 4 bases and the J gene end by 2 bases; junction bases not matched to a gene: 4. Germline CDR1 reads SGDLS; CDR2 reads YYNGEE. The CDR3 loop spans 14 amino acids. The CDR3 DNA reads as TGTGCCAGCAGCCCCAGCGGGGGACAAGAGACCCAGTACTTC. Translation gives CASSPSGGQETQYF. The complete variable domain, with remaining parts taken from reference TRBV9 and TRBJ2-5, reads DSGVTQTPKHLITATGQRVTLRCSPRSGDLSVYWYQQSLDQGLQFLIQYYNGEERAKGNILERFSAQQFPDLHSELNLSSLELGDSALYFCASSPSGGQETQYFGPGTRLLVL.

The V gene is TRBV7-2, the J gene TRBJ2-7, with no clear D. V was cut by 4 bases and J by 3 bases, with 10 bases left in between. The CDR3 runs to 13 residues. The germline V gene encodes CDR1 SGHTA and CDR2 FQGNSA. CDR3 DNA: TGTGCCAGCAGCTCAATCTATCGCTACGAGCAGTACTTC. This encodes CASSSIYRYEQYF. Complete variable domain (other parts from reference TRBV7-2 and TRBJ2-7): GAGVSQSPSNKVTEKGKDVELRCDPISGHTALYWYRQSLGQGLEFLIYFQGNSAPDKSGLPSDRFSAERTGGSVSTLTIQRTQQEDSAVYLCASSSIYRYEQYFGPGTRLTVT.

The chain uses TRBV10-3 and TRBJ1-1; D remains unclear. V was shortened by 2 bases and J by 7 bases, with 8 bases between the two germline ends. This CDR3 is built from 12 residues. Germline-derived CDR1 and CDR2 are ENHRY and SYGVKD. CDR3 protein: CAISETYSEAFF. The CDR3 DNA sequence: TGTGCCATCAGTGAGACGTACAGTGAAGCTTTCTTT.

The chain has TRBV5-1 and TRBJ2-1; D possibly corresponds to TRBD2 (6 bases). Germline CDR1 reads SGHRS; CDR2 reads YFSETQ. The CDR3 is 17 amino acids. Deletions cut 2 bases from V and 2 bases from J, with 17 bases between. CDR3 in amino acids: CASSLSPLATPYNEQFF. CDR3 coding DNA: TGCGCCAGCAGCTTAAGCCCACTAGCCACGCCCTACAATGAGCAGTTCTTC.

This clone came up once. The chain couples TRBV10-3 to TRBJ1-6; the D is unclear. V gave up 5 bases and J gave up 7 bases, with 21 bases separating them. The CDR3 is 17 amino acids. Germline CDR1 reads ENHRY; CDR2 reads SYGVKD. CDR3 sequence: CAISSSEGSIFNSPLHF. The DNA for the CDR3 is TGTGCCATCAGTTCTTCGGAGGGCTCTATTTTCAATTCACCCCTCCACTTT.

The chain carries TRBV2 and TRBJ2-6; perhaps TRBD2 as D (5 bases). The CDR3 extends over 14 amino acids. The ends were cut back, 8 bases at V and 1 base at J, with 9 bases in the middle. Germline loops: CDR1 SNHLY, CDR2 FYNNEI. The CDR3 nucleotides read TGTGCCAGCGGGAGTAGATCTGGGGCCAACGTCCTGACTTTC. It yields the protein CASGSRSGANVLTF.

The CDR3 bases are TGTGCCAGCAGTATCAGCTACGGGACAGGGGCTTACGAGCAGTACTTC. It translates to CASSISYGTGAYEQYF. The chain couples TRBV27 to TRBJ2-7; 10 bases are a match to TRBD1. Germline V gene lookup returns CDR1 MNHEY and CDR2 SMNVEV (reference sequence). The J segment lost 4 bases and the V segment lost 5 bases, leaving 11 bases of the junction unmatched. The CDR3 has 16 amino acids.

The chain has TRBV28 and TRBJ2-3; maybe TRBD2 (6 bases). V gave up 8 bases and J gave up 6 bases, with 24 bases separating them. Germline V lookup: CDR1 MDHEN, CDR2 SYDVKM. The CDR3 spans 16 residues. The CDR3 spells CASYEASNGGFDTQYF. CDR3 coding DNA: TGTGCCAGCTATGAGGCTAGCAATGGGGGGTTCGATACGCAGTATTTT.

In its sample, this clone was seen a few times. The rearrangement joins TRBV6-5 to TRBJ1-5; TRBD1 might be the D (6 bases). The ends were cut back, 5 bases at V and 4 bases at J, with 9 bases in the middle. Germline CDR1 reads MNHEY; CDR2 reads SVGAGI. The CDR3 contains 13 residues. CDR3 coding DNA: TGTGCCAGCAGTCTCAGGGGAAATCAGCCCCAGCATTTT. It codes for CASSLRGNQPQHF.